A single sample is the source of the 3 T cell receptor beta chains below, sequenced in a study of blood T cell repertoires in COVID-19. The method was immunoSEQ multiplex PCR; TCRdb's version includes in-frame clones alone and lacks a portion of them. The sample lists 18,000 or so clones, approximately 84% occurring once. The specimen was peripheral blood. The receptor source for this set is a human donor with active COVID-19. The donor label of this sample is uncertain.

The rearrangement uses TRBV5-5 and TRBJ2-5, with 8 bases aligning to TRBD2. V lost 0 bases to trimming and J lost 2 bases; unmatched junction nucleotides: 6. CDR1 is SGHKS and CDR2 is YYEKEE in the germline V gene (reference sequence). The CDR3 runs 16 residues. The DNA of the CDR3 is TGTGCCAGCAGCTTGGTGGCAGCGGGAGTTCAAGAGACCCAGTACTTC. Protein: CASSLVAAGVQETQYF.

The chain joins TRBV10-1 to TRBJ2-1, with 9 bases aligning to TRBD2. The CDR3 covers 13 residues. V gave up 4 bases and J gave up 8 bases; unmatched junction bases: 3. Germline V gives CDR1 WNHNN, CDR2 SYGVQD (reference sequence). The CDR3 coding sequence is TGCGCCAGCAGTGCTAGCGGGGTATATGAGCAGTTCTTC. It translates to CASSASGVYEQFF.

This clone was recorded a few times. The V gene is TRBV13, the J gene TRBJ1-1; D ambiguous. The CDR3 covers 16 residues. The V gene lost 2 bases and the J gene lost 3 bases, with 16 bases spanning the gap. Germline loops: CDR1 PRHDT, CDR2 FYEKMQ (reference sequence). The CDR3 sequence: CASSLNPLSLDTEAFF. CDR3 bases: TGTGCCAGCAGCTTAAACCCCTTGTCTCTAGACACTGAAGCTTTCTTT.